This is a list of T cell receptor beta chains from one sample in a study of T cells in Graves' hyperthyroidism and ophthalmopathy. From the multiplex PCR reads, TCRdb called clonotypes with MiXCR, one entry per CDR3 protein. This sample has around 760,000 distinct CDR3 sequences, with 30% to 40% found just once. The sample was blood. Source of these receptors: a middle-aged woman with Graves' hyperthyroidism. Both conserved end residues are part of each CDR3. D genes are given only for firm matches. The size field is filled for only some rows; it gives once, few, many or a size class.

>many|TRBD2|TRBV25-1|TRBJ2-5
CASSEAGGKETQYF
TGTGCCAGCAGTGAGGCGGGGGGTAAAGAGACCCAGTACTTC
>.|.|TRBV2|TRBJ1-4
CASRVQNEKLFF
TGTGCCAGCAGGGTGCAAAATGAAAAACTGTTTTTT
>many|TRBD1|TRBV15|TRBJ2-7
CATSRDRTGIHEQYF
TGTGCCACCAGCAGAGATCGGACAGGGATCCACGAGCAGTACTTC
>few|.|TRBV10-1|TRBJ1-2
CASSEDSGSYGYTF
TGCGCCAGCAGTGAGGACTCGGGGAGCTATGGCTACACCTTC
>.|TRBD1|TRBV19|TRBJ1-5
CASSSRDRVLGNQPQHF
TGTGCCAGTAGTTCCCGGGACAGGGTTTTAGGGAATCAGCCCCAGCATTTT
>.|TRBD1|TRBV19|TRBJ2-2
CASFPRRGTAQATGELFF
TGTGCCAGTTTTCCAAGGAGAGGGACAGCTCAGGCCACCGGGGAGCTGTTTTTT
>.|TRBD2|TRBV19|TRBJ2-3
CASRLAGGHDTQYF
TGTGCCAGTAGGCTAGCGGGGGGGCACGATACGCAGTATTTT
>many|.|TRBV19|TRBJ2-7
CASSMWGRGPYEQYF
TGTGCCAGTAGTATGTGGGGAAGAGGACCCTACGAGCAGTATTTC
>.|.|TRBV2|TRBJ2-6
CASREGTGANVLTF
TGTGCCAGCAGAGAGGGGACAGGGGCCAACGTCCTGACTTTC
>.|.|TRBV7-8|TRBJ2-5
CASERKWGEETQYF
TGTGCTAGCGAGCGAAAGTGGGGCGAAGAGACCCAGTACTTC
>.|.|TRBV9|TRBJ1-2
CASSVERSQRDYGYTF
TGTGCCAGCAGCGTTGAACGGAGCCAGAGAGACTATGGCTACACCTTC